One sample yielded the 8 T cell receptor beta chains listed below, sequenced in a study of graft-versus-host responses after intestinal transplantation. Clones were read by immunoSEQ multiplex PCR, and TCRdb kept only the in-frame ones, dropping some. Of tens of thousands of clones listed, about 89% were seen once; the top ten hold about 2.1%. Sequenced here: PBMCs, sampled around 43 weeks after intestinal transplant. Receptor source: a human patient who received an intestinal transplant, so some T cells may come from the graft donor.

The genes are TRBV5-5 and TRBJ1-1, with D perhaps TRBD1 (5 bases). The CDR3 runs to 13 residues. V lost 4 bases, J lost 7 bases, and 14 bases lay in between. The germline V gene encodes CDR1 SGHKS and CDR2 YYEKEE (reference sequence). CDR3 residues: CASSPNPDNEAFF. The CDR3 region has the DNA TGTGCCAGCAGCCCCAACCCGGACAATGAAGCTTTCTTT.

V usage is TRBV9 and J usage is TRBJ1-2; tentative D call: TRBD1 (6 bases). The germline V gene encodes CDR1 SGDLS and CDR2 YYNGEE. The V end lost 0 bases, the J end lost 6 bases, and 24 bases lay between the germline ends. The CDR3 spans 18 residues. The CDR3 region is CASSVGGGVGVGSDGYTF. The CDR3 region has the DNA TGTGCCAGCAGCGTAGGTGGGGGCGTGGGCGTAGGCTCCGATGGCTACACCTTC.

CDR3: CASSYSGQGHNEQFF. The CDR3 DNA sequence: TGTGCCAGCAGTTACTCGGGACAGGGACATAATGAGCAGTTCTTC. This chain connects TRBV6-5 to TRBJ2-1, with TRBD1 matching 9 bases. Germline V gene lookup returns CDR1 MNHEY and CDR2 SVGAGI. This CDR3 region has 15 residues. V shed 0 bases, J shed 7 bases, and the junction held 4 bases outside the gene matches.

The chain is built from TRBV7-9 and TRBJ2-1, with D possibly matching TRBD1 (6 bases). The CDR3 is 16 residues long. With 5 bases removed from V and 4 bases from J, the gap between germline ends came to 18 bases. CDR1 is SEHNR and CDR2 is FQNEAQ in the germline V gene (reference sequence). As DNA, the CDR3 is TGTGCCAGCAGCCCGCTGACAGGTGCCCTTTACAATGAGCAGTTCTTC. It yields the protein CASSPLTGALYNEQFF.

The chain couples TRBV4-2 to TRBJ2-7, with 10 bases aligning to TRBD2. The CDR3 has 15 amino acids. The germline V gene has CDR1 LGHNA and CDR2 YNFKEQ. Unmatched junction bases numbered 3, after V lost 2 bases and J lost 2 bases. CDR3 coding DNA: TGTGCCAGCAGCCAACCGGGACTAGCGACCTACGAGCAGTACTTC. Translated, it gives CASSQPGLATYEQYF.

The CDR3 DNA reads TGTGCCAGCAGTCCACTAGCGGGAGGGCTAAATGAGCAGTTCTTC. Protein: CASSPLAGGLNEQFF. The chain combines TRBV6-4 with TRBJ2-1; 13 bases are a match to TRBD2. Germline-derived CDR1 and CDR2 are MRHNA and SNTAGT. V lost 5 bases and J lost 7; bases outside the gene matches: 5. The CDR3 contains 15 residues.

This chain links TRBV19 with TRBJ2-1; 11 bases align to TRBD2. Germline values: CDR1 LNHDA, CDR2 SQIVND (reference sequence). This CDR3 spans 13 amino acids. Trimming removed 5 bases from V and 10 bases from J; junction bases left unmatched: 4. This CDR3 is CASSLRTSGEQFF. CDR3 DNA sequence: TGTGCCAGTAGTCTAAGGACTAGCGGGGAGCAGTTCTTC.

The CDR3: CASSVGRFQETQYF. As DNA, the CDR3 is TGTGCCAGCAGCGTGGGACGGTTCCAAGAGACCCAGTACTTC. The chain couples TRBV9 to TRBJ2-5; D may be TRBD1 or TRBD2 (5 bases each). V shed 2 bases and J shed 1 base, with 9 bases lying between them. This CDR3 has 14 amino acids. Germline-derived CDR1 and CDR2 are SGDLS and YYNGEE.